This T cell receptor (beta chain) was obtained from a study of a mutant IDH1 vaccine in newly diagnosed glioma. Across the study: Treated individuals were 62.5% male and approximately 40% female, averaging roughly 40 years of age. Radiotherapy, temozolomide, or both had been given previously, and both were given to most. The study's findings and limits: Pseudoprogression seemed unrelated to changes in top peripheral T cell clonotypes. Immune responses induced by the vaccine were seen in just over 90% of patients, spanning multiple MHC alleles.

Time point in this sample: week 11, during vaccination. Vaccinated patients received 300 ug of mutant IDH1 20-mer peptide per dose, with topical imiquimod. About this clone: Its antigen is unidentified.

Germline V gene sequence: CDR1 MDHEN, CDR2 SYDVKM. CDR3 length equals 12 residues. Trimming left V 1 base short and J 6 bases short, with 3 bases between. Some clones are missing from TCRdb's copy, which holds only in-frame ones; the method was immunoSEQ multiplex PCR. Of roughly 120,000 clones detected, roughly 77% appear once; the ten largest clones hold about 5.5%. The TCR sequence derives from a man aged 35-49 years with glioma. The V gene is TRBV28, the J gene TRBJ2-2; D is ambiguous. This specimen was PBMCs, taken from a glioma patient whose treatment included an IDH1 peptide vaccine. The CDR3 DNA follows: TGTGCCAGCAGTTTATTCTCCGGGGAGCTGTTTTTT. Protein: CASSLFSGELFF.